This TCR beta chain stems from a study of control samples from healthy donors and cancer patients. The CDR3 has 11 amino acids. V dropped 3 bases and J dropped 9 bases, with 8 bases sitting between them. Germline loops: CDR1 WSHSY, CDR2 SAAADI. Some clones are missing from TCRdb's copy, which holds only in-frame ones; the method was immunoSEQ multiplex PCR. The repertoire holds about 150,000 clones, with 90% to 95% as singletons. This chain joins TRBV10-2 and TRBJ2-5; tentatively, D is TRBD2 (5 bases). Sequencing was carried out using blood. The receptor comes from a woman aged 25-40 years in good health. The CDR3 loop reads CASSDRDSQYF. CDR3 nucleotide sequence: TGCGCCAGCAGTGACCGGGATTCCCAGTACTTC.